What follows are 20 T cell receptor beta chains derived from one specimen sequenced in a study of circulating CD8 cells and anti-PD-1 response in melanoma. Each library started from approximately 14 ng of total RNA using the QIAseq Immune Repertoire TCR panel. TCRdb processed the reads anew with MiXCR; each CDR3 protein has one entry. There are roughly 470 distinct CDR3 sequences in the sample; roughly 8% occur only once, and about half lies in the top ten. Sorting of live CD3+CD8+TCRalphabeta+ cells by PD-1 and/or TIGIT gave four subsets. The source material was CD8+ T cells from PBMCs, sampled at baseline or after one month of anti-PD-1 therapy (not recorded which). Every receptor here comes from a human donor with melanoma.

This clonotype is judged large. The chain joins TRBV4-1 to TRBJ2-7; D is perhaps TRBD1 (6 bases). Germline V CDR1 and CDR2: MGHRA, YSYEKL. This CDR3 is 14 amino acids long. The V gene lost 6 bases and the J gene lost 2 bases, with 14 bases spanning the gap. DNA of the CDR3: TGCGCCAGCAGTCTCGACAGGACGGCCTACGAGCAGTACTTC. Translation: CASSLDRTAYEQYF.

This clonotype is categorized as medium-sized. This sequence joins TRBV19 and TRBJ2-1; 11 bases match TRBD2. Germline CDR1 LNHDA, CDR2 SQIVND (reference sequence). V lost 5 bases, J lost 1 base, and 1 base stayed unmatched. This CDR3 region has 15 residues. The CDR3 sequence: CASSRTSGSYNEQFF. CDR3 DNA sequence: TGTGCCAGTAGTCGGACTAGCGGGTCCTACAATGAGCAGTTCTTC.

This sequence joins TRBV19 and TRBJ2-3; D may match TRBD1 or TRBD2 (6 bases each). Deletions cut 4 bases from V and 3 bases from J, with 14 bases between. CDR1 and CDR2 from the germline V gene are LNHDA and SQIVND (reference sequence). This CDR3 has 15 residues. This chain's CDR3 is CASSTRGPGTDTQYF. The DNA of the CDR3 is TGTGCCAGTAGTACCCGGGGGCCGGGTACAGATACGCAGTATTTT.

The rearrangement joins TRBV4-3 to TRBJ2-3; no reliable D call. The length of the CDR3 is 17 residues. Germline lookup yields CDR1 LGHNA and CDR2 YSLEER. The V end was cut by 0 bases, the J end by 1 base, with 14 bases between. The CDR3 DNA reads TGCGCCAGCAGCCAAGAGGTTCGGATTTCAGGCACAGATACGCAGTATTTT. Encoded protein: CASSQEVRISGTDTQYF.

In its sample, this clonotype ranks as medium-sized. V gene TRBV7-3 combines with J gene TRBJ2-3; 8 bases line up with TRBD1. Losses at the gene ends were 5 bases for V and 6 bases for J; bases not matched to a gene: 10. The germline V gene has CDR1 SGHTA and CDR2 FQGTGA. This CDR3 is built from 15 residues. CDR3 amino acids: CASSPTGGSRDTQYF. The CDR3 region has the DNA TGTGCCAGCAGCCCTACAGGGGGTAGTAGGGATACGCAGTATTTT.

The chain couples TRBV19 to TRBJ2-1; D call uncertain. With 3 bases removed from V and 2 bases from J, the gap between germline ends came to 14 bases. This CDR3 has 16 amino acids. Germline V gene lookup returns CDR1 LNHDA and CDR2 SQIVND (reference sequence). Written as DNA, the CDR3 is TGTGCCAGTAGTATCTCCCTCAGGTTCCCCTACAATGAGCAGTTCTTC. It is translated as CASSISLRFPYNEQFF.

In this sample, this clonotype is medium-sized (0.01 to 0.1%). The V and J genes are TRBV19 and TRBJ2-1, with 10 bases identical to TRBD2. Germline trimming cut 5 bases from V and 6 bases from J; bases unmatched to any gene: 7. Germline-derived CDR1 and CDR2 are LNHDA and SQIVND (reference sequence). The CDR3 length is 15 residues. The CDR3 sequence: CASSPTSGDFNEQFF. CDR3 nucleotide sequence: TGTGCCAGTAGTCCCACTAGCGGGGACTTCAATGAGCAGTTCTTC.

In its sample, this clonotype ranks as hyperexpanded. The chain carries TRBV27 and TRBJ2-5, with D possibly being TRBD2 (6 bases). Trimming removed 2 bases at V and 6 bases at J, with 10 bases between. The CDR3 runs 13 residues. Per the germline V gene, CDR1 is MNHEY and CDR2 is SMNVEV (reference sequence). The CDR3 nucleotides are TGTGCCAGCAGTTTAGGGGGAGGAAAGACCCAGTACTTC. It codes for CASSLGGGKTQYF.

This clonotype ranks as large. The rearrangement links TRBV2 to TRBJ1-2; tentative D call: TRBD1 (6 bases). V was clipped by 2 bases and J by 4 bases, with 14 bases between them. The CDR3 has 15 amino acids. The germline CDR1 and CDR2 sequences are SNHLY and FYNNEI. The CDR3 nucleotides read TGTGCCAGCAGTGAAAGGAAGAGGGACACCTATGGCTACACCTTC. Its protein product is CASSERKRDTYGYTF.

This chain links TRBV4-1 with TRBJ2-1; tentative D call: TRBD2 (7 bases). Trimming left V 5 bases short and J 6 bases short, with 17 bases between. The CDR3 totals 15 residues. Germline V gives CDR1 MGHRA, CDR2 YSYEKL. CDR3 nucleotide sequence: TGCGCCAGCAGCGAAAGGGCGGGGGCCGTCAATGAGCAGTTCTTC. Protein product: CASSERAGAVNEQFF.

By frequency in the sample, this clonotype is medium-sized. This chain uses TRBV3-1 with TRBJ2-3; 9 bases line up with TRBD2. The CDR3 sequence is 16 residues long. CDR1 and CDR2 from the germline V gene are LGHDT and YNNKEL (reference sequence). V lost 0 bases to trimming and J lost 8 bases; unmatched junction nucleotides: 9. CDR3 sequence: CASSQDVAGASSTQYF. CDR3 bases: TGTGCCAGCAGCCAAGATGTAGCGGGGGCCTCTAGTACGCAGTATTTT.

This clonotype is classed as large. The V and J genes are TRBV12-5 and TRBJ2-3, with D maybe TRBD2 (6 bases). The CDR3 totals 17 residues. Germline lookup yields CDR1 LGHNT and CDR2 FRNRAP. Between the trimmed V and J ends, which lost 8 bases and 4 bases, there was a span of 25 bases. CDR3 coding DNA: TGTGCTAGTTTTCACGTAGGCGGGGATGAGAGCCCAGATACGCAGTATTTT. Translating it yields CASFHVGGDESPDTQYF. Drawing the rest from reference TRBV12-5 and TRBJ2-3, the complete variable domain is DARVTQTPRHKVTEMGQEVTMRCQPILGHNTVFWYRQTMMQGLELLAYFRNRAPLDDSGMPKDRFSAEMPDATLATLKIQPSEPRDSAVYFCASFHVGGDESPDTQYFGPGTRLTVL.

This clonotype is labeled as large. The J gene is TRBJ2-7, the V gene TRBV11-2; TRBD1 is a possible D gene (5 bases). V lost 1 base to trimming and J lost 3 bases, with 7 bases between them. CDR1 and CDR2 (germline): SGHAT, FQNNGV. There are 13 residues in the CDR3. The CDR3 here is CASSLGQLYEQYF. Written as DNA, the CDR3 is TGTGCCAGCAGCTTAGGACAGCTCTACGAGCAGTACTTC.

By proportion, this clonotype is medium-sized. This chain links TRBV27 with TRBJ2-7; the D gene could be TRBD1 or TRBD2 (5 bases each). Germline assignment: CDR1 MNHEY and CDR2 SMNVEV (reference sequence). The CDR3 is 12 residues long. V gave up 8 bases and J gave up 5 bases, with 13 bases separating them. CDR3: CASWGGGHEQYF. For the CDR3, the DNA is TGTGCCAGCTGGGGTGGGGGTCACGAGCAGTACTTC.

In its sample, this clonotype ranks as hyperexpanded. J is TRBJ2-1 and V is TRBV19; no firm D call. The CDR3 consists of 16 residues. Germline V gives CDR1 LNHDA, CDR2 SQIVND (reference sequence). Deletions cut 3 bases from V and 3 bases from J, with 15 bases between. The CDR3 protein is CASSIYASVVYNEQFF. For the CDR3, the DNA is TGTGCCAGTAGTATTTACGCTTCAGTCGTCTACAATGAGCAGTTCTTC.

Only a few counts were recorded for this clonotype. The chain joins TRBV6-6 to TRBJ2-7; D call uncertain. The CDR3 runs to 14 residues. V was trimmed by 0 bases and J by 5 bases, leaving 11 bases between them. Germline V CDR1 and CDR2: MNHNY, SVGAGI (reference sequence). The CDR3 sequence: CASSYSSGFDEQYF. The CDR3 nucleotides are TGTGCCAGCAGTTACTCTTCAGGATTCGACGAGCAGTACTTC.

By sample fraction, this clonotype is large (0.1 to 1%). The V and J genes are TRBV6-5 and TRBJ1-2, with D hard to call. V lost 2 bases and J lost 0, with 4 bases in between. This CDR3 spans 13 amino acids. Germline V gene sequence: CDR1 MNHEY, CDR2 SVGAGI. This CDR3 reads CASSYNPNYGYTF. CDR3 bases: TGTGCCAGCAGTTACAATCCTAACTATGGCTACACCTTC.

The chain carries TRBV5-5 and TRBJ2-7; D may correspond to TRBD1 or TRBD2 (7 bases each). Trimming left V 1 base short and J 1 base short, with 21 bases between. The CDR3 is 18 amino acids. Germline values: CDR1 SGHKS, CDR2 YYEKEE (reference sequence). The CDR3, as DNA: TGTGCCAGCAGCTTGTACCGACTTCAGGGGGGGACTTCCTACGAGCAGTACTTC. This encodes CASSLYRLQGGTSYEQYF. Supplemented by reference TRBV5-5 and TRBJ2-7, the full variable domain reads DAGVTQSPTHLIKTRGQQVTLRCSPISGHKSVSWYQQVLGQGPQFIFQYYEKEERGRGNFPDRFSARQFPNYSSELNVNALLLGDSALYLCASSLYRLQGGTSYEQYFGPGTRLTVT.

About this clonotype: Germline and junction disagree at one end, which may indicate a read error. CDR3 residues: CASSLTSGDYNEEFF. CDR3 bases: TGTGCCAGTAGTTTGACTAGCGGGGACTACAATGAGGAGTTCTTC. This chain links TRBV19 with TRBJ2-1; 11 bases match TRBD2. This CDR3 spans 15 amino acids. The V gene's germline CDR1 is LNHDA and CDR2 SQIVND (reference sequence).

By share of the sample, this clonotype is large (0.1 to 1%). The CDR3 is CASSIESGTYNEQFF. DNA of the CDR3: TGTGCCAGTAGTATAGAGTCCGGAACCTACAATGAGCAGTTCTTC. V gene TRBV19 combines with J gene TRBJ2-1, with D unresolved. The CDR3 is 15 residues long. The V end lost 0 bases, the J end lost 2 bases, and 8 bases lay between the germline ends. Germline V lookup: CDR1 LNHDA, CDR2 SQIVND (reference sequence).